This T cell receptor (beta chain) was sequenced during a study of T cells after yellow fever vaccination. This clonotype appeared a few times. Looked up from germline, CDR1 is DFQATT and CDR2 is SNEGSKA (reference sequence). Trimming pared 6 bases from V and 4 bases from J, leaving 13 bases between. The CDR3 sequence is 13 residues long. One entry per CDR3 protein, called by TCRdb with MiXCR from the 5' RACE reads. In the table there are under 250,000 distinct CDR3 sequences, 6.9% of which are singletons. This receptor was identified in a man under 40 who received the YFV17D yellow fever vaccine. This specimen was CD4+ T cells sorted from PBMCs, taken 15 days after the yellow fever booster vaccination. This chain joins TRBV20-1 and TRBJ1-5; the D gene is possibly TRBD1 (5 bases). CDR3 nucleotide sequence: TGCAGTGCCAACCCTGGGGGAAATCAGCCCCAGCATTTT. Its translation: CSANPGGNQPQHF.